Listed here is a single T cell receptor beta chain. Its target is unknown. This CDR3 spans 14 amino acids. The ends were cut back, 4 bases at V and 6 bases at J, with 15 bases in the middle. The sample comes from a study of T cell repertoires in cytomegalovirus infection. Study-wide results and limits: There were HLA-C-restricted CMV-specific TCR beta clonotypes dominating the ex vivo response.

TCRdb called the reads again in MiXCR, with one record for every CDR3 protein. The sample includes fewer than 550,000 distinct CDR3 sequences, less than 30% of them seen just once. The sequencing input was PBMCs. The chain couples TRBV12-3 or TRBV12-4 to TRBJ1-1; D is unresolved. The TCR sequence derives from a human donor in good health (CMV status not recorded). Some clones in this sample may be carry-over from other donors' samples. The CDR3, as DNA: TGTGCCAGCAGTTCGGACCTCATAGGGCCTGAAGCTTTCTTT. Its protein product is CASSSDLIGPEAFF.